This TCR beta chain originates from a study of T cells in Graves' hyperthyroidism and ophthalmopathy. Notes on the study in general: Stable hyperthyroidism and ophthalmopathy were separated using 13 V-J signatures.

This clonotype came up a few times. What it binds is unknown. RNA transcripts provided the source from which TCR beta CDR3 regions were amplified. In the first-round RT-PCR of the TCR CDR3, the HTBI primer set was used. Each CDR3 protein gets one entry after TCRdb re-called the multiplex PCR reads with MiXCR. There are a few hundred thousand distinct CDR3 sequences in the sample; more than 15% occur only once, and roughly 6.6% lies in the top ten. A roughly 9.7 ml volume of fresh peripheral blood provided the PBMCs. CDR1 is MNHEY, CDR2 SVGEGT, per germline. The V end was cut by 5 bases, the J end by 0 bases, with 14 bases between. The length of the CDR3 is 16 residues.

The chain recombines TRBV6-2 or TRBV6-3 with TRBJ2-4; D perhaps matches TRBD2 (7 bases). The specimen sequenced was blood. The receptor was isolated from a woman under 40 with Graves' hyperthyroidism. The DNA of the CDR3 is TGTGCCAGCAGTGGGGGGGCGCAGGCAGCCAAAAACATTCAGTACTTC. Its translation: CASSGGAQAAKNIQYF.